This entry concerns a single T cell receptor beta chain. Its recognized antigen is unknown. Base qualities are not provided; no much larger clone lies one nucleotide away. The junction carries 14 bases between V and J, which are trimmed by 2 bases and 11 bases respectively. Via the germline V gene, CDR1 is SGHRS and CDR2 YFSETQ. CDR3 length: 13 amino acids, cysteine to phenylalanine. Here the CDR3 DNA is all that survives: 39 bases in frame from base 1. Sorted unstimulated T cells and proliferating T cells recovered from mixed lymphocyte reactions were subjected to TCRbeta CDR3 sequencing. Fresh whole blood from approximately ten HLA-typed healthy donors was used to isolate PBMCs. These data originate in a study of siplizumab effects on memory and regulatory T cells (dated by TCRdb to the late 2010s). Regarding the research as a whole: The effect of the anti-CD2 antibody siplizumab on alloreactive T-cell subsets was examined in allogeneic mixed lymphocyte reactions constructed from human PBMCs.

The library was produced with the immunoSEQ multiplex PCR assay. Approximately 100,000 TCR templates per sample were assayed on the deep sequencing platform. Genomic DNA extracted from sorted T cells was used for TCRbeta CDR3 sequencing. The original pipeline was this. The R programming language was used for clonal analysis of the TCRbeta CDR3 data. Alloreactive CD4+ and CD8+ clones were identified by comparing unstimulated samples to CFSE-low samples taken after the reaction. Regulatory or non-regulatory origin was assigned to alloreactive CD4+ clones by matching of sequences to sorted unstimulated Treg and non-Treg repertoires. As stored in TCRdb, this immuneACCESS dataset retains in-frame rearrangements with V and J assigned. A fraction of the clones does not appear; measured against another copy, unresolved V genes explain less than half of the discrepancy, and the remainder lacks a known reason. Clone size and V and J calls were adopted from that table, with D and trimming inferred from the DNA. The sample yields 90,000 to 130,000 clones; roughly 90% were counted once. The biggest ten clones account for 1.3% of the sample.

Broader findings and caveats from the paper: Siplizumab significantly lowered the cumulative frequency of alloreactive sequences that could be traced to unstimulated CD4+ memory T cells. Whether proliferating Tregs from siplizumab cultures were suppressive was not functionally confirmed. Unstimulated naive T cells appeared more diverse than memory T cells, and naive cells seemed to contribute substantially to the alloresponse. A naive or memory phenotype could not be assigned to roughly 75-97% of proliferating CD4+ or CD8+ clones. Among mappable alloreactive CD4+ clones, an average Treg-derived fraction of roughly 71% was observed with siplizumab, compared with 25% to 30% in control reactions. Because sequences at frequencies below about 10^-5 were poorly captured, only a minor fraction of alloreactive clones could be mapped back to unstimulated subsets.

This chain joins TRBV5-1 to TRBJ2-1; a tentative D match to TRBD1 spans 5 bases. This sequence originates from a human donor in good health. The specimen sequenced was CD4+ T cells sorted from blood. The nucleotides read TGCGCCAGCAGCTTCCAGGGCTCCAGTCAGCAGTTCTTC. Translated, this gives CASSFQGSSQQFF. The entire variable domain, with the stretches around the CDR3 drawn from the reference TRBV5-1 and TRBJ2-1 proteins, is KAGVTQTPRYLIKTRGQQVTLSCSPISGHRSVSWYQQTPGQGLQFLFEYFSETQRNKGNFPGRFSGRQFSNSRSEMNVSTLELGDSALYLCASSFQGSSQQFFGPGTRLTVL.